One sample yielded the 27 T cell receptor beta chains listed below, sequenced in a study of blood T cell repertoires in COVID-19. Sequencing was performed with immunoSEQ multiplex PCR; in TCRdb, only in-frame clones are kept and a portion is missing. The data contain hundreds of thousands of clones, roughly 86% of them singletons. Material: peripheral blood. The origin of the receptors is a woman aged 25-40 years with COVID-19, enrolled during active disease.

The rearrangement uses TRBV28 and TRBJ2-7, with D perhaps matching TRBD2 (6 bases). There are 14 residues in the CDR3. The V and J ends lost 10 bases and 3 bases respectively, with 19 bases between them. Per the germline V gene, CDR1 is MDHEN and CDR2 is SYDVKM. The CDR3 sequence: CATRDSSRYYEQYF. The CDR3 nucleotides read TGTGCCACGCGGGACTCCTCGCGGTACTACGAGCAGTACTTC. The full variable domain, completed using reference TRBV28 and TRBJ2-7, is DVKVTQSSRYLVKRTGEKVFLECVQDMDHENMFWYRQDPGLGLRLIYFSYDVKMKEKGDIPEGYSVSREKKERFSLILESASTNQTSMYLCATRDSSRYYEQYFGPGTRLTVT.

The chain recombines TRBV6-1 with TRBJ2-7, with 8 bases that match TRBD1. Germline V gene data show CDR1 as MNHNS and CDR2 as SASEGT. CDR3 size: 15 residues. V shed 2 bases and J 3 bases; nucleotides not matched to a gene: 6. This chain's CDR3 is CASSETGQADYEQYF. The CDR3 nucleotides are TGTGCCAGCAGTGAAACGGGACAGGCGGACTACGAGCAGTACTTC.

This clone was detected only a few times. In nucleotides, the CDR3 is TGTGCCAGTAGTCCCTCGGGAGGCCGATCTTACAATGAGCAGTTCTTC. It translates to CASSPSGGRSYNEQFF. The rearrangement joins TRBV19 to TRBJ2-1, with 7 positions matching TRBD2. Unmatched junction bases numbered 11, after V lost 5 bases and J lost 4 bases. Per germline, CDR1 LNHDA and CDR2 SQIVND (reference sequence). The CDR3 extends over 16 amino acids.

The genes are TRBV15 and TRBJ2-7; maybe TRBD2 (6 bases). In germline, CDR1 is LNHNV, CDR2 YYDKDF (reference sequence). This CDR3 is built from 13 residues. Deletions cut 0 bases from V and 6 bases from J, with 9 bases between. The CDR3 here is CATSRDGGSEQYF. CDR3 in DNA: TGTGCCACCAGCAGAGACGGGGGTTCCGAGCAGTACTTC. The full variable domain, its missing parts supplied by reference TRBV15 and TRBJ2-7, is DAMVIQNPRYQVTQFGKPVTLSCSQTLNHNVMYWYQQKSSQAPKLLFHYYDKDFNNEADTPDNFQSRRPNTSFCFLDIRSPGLGDTAMYLCATSRDGGSEQYFGPGTRLTVT.

The chain employs TRBV2 and TRBJ2-7, with D maybe TRBD1 (6 bases). This CDR3 is 12 amino acids long. V shed 8 bases and J shed 0 bases, with 8 bases lying between them. Germline V gives CDR1 SNHLY, CDR2 FYNNEI. Here the CDR3 reads CASLGGSYEQYF. The CDR3 bases are TGTGCCAGCTTAGGGGGCTCCTACGAGCAGTACTTC.

This clone was seen only once. The chain uses TRBV28 and TRBJ2-2; 11 nucleotides align to TRBD2. The ends lost 8 bases at V and 3 bases at J; junction bases unmatched: 14. This CDR3 is built from 18 residues. CDR1 MDHEN and CDR2 SYDVKM come from the germline V gene. CDR3 DNA: TGTGCCAGCCCTGACAGGATTAGCGGGAGGGCCGACACCGGGGAGCTGTTTTTT. Protein product: CASPDRISGRADTGELFF.

This sequence joins TRBV5-1 and TRBJ2-1; D not resolved. The germline V gene has CDR1 SGHRS and CDR2 YFSETQ. V lost 4 bases, J lost 3 bases, and 17 bases lay in between. The CDR3 totals 16 residues. This CDR3 is CASSPFVEINYNEQFF. Written as DNA, the CDR3 is TGCGCCAGCAGCCCCTTTGTCGAGATAAACTACAATGAGCAGTTCTTC.

V usage is TRBV24-1 and J usage is TRBJ2-5, with 12 bases aligning to TRBD2. The length of the CDR3 is 16 residues. Per the germline V gene, CDR1 is KGHDR and CDR2 is SFDVKD. V lost 0 bases to trimming and J lost 2 bases; unmatched junction nucleotides: 0. CDR3 bases: TGTGCCACCAGTGATTTGGGACTAGCGGGGCAAGAGACCCAGTACTTC. Its protein is CATSDLGLAGQETQYF.

V and J are TRBV4-1 and TRBJ2-1; 7 nucleotides agree with TRBD2. The germline V gene encodes CDR1 MGHRA and CDR2 YSYEKL. The CDR3 totals 15 residues. The ends lost 0 bases at V and 9 bases at J; junction bases unmatched: 8. CDR3: CASSQDRTRGLEQFF. As DNA, the CDR3 is TGCGCCAGCAGCCAAGATAGGACTAGGGGTCTTGAGCAGTTCTTC.

This chain uses TRBV7-8 with TRBJ1-4; a possible D gene is TRBD1 (5 bases). Germline V CDR1 and CDR2: SGHVS, FQNEAQ. There are 15 residues in the CDR3. V lost 5 bases and J lost 0, with 10 bases in between. CDR3 amino acids: CASSPTDSTNEKLFF. For the CDR3, the DNA is TGTGCCAGCAGCCCGACAGATTCAACTAATGAAAAACTGTTTTTT.

V usage is TRBV5-1 and J usage is TRBJ2-7, with TRBD2 as a possible D gene (6 bases). The V and J ends lost 3 bases and 7 bases respectively, with 8 bases between them. The CDR3 runs to 11 residues. Germline assignment: CDR1 SGHRS and CDR2 YFSETQ. Here the CDR3 DNA reads TGCGCCAGCAGCTCGGGAGAGGAGCAGTACTTC. Encoded protein: CASSSGEEQYF.

This clone was observed once. The chain recombines TRBV28 with TRBJ2-7, with 9 bases fitting TRBD2. This CDR3 has 16 residues. From germline, CDR1 is MDHEN and CDR2 SYDVKM. V lost 5 bases and J lost 6; bases outside the gene matches: 14. The CDR3, as DNA: TGTGCCAGCAGTCCCCACCCCTCTAGCGGGATCCGCGAGCAGTACTTC. Residues: CASSPHPSSGIREQYF. Full variable domain (missing parts from reference TRBV28 and TRBJ2-7): DVKVTQSSRYLVKRTGEKVFLECVQDMDHENMFWYRQDPGLGLRLIYFSYDVKMKEKGDIPEGYSVSREKKERFSLILESASTNQTSMYLCASSPHPSSGIREQYFGPGTRLTVT.

V and J are TRBV6-5 and TRBJ1-6; 9 bases fit TRBD1. Germline CDR1 and CDR2: MNHEY and SVGAGI. V lost 5 bases and J lost 7; bases outside the gene matches: 6. The CDR3 runs 15 residues. The CDR3 DNA reads as TGTGCCAGCAGTCCCGGGACAGGGATGAATTCACCCCTCCACTTT. Its translation is CASSPGTGMNSPLHF.

The chain has TRBV18 and TRBJ2-3, with no clear D. The CDR3 runs to 14 residues. Germline V lookup: CDR1 KGHSH, CDR2 LQKENI. V was cut by 3 bases and J by 4 bases, with 11 bases left in between. CDR3 sequence: CASSPVQRADTQYF. The CDR3 region has the DNA TGTGCCAGCTCACCTGTACAGAGAGCAGATACGCAGTATTTT. The variable domain in full, completed from reference TRBV18 and TRBJ2-3, reads NAGVMQNPRHLVRRRGQEARLRCSPMKGHSHVYWYRQLPEEGLKFMVYLQKENIIDESGMPKERFSAEFPKEGPSILRIQQVVRGDSAAYFCASSPVQRADTQYFGPGTRLTVL.

The chain uses TRBV6-5 and TRBJ1-5, with a possible D match to TRBD1 (5 bases). V lost 7 bases and J 0 bases, leaving 13 bases between the germline ends. The CDR3 is 15 residues long. The germline V gene encodes CDR1 MNHEY and CDR2 SVGAGI. As DNA, the CDR3 is TGTGCCAGCAAGTGGGCAGGGTATAGCAATCAGCCCCAGCATTTT. This gives the protein CASKWAGYSNQPQHF.

The V gene is TRBV7-2, the J gene TRBJ2-1; the D gene is possibly TRBD2 (6 bases). Germline CDR1 is SGHTA and CDR2 is FQGNSA. V shed 1 base and J shed 6 bases, with 10 bases lying between them. The CDR3 is made up of 14 amino acids. The CDR3 DNA reads as TGTGCCAGCAGCTTAGAAGGAGGGGTCAATGAGCAGTTCTTC. Protein sequence: CASSLEGGVNEQFF.

The chain uses TRBV19 and TRBJ2-7, with D tentatively TRBD2 (6 bases). The CDR3 spans 15 residues. In germline, CDR1 is LNHDA, CDR2 SQIVND (reference sequence). V lost 6 bases to trimming and J lost 7 bases, with 22 bases between them. DNA for the CDR3: TGTGCCAGTAGCTTCTCCGGGAGCCCATCGGGGGAGCAGTACTTC. This encodes CASSFSGSPSGEQYF. The variable domain in full, with the rest retrieved from reference TRBV19 and TRBJ2-7, is DGGITQSPKYLFRKEGQNVTLSCEQNLNHDAMYWYRQDPGQGLRLIYYSQIVNDFQKGDIAEGYSVSREKKESFPLTVTSAQKNPTAFYLCASSFSGSPSGEQYFGPGTRLTVT.

This sequence joins TRBV2 and TRBJ1-1; 7 positions match TRBD1. The CDR3 runs to 14 residues. V trimming: 6 bases; J trimming: 0 bases; junction bases outside the gene matches: 4. CDR1 and CDR2 (germline): SNHLY, FYNNEI. As DNA, the CDR3 is TGTGCCAGCAGCTGGGACAGTCTGAACACTGAAGCTTTCTTT. Its protein product is CASSWDSLNTEAFF.

This clone has just one count. The chain links TRBV6-1 to TRBJ2-3, with TRBD2 matching over 8 bases. J was trimmed by 1 base and V by 3 bases; bases with no gene match: 9. This CDR3 is 17 amino acids long. Germline loops: CDR1 MNHNS, CDR2 SASEGT. The CDR3 sequence is CASSEGAGGRRTDTQYF. DNA for the CDR3: TGTGCCAGCAGTGAGGGGGCGGGAGGAAGGCGCACAGATACGCAGTATTTT.

The genes are TRBV24-1 and TRBJ2-3; D ambiguous. In germline, CDR1 is KGHDR, CDR2 SFDVKD. Trimming left V 7 bases short and J 2 bases short, with 6 bases between. The CDR3 length is 12 residues. The chain's CDR3 is CATRGFTDTQYF. In DNA form, the CDR3 reads TGTGCCACCAGGGGCTTCACAGATACGCAGTATTTT.

The V and J genes are TRBV6-4 and TRBJ2-1; D is possibly TRBD2 (7 bases). This CDR3 comprises 14 residues. V lost 2 bases to trimming and J lost 7 bases, with 12 bases between them. Germline-derived CDR1 and CDR2 are MRHNA and SNTAGT. This CDR3 is CASSDGGAANEQFF. The CDR3 nucleotides read TGTGCCAGCAGTGACGGGGGGGCTGCGAATGAGCAGTTCTTC.

This chain uses TRBV19 with TRBJ2-7; 9 bases are shared with TRBD2. The CDR3 length is 13 residues. From germline, CDR1 is LNHDA and CDR2 SQIVND (reference sequence). The V segment lost 8 bases and the J segment 5 bases; nucleotides outside the gene matches: 7. CDR3 sequence: CASRGTSNHEQYF. CDR3 DNA sequence: TGTGCCAGTCGCGGGACTAGCAACCACGAGCAGTACTTC.

This clone was detected only once. V gene TRBV9 combines with J gene TRBJ2-5; weak D call: TRBD2 (6 bases). The CDR3 covers 15 residues. Per the germline V gene, CDR1 is SGDLS and CDR2 is YYNGEE. The ends were cut back, 4 bases at V and 1 base at J, with 14 bases in the middle. CDR3 protein: CASSPRRASQETQYF. In nucleotides, the CDR3 is TGTGCCAGCAGCCCGCGGAGGGCTAGCCAAGAGACCCAGTACTTC.

CDR3 bases: TGTGCCTGGACTTCGGGACAGGGCTCTCAAGAGACCCAGTACTTC. Residues: CAWTSGQGSQETQYF. This sequence joins TRBV30 and TRBJ2-5; 9 bases agree with TRBD1. Germline CDR1 and CDR2: GTSNPN and SVGIG (reference sequence). This CDR3 is built from 15 residues. The V segment lost 4 bases and the J segment 2 bases; nucleotides outside the gene matches: 8.

The chain uses TRBV19 and TRBJ1-1; the D is unclear. V lost 3 bases, J lost 7 bases, and 9 bases lay in between. Germline V CDR1 and CDR2: LNHDA, SQIVND (reference sequence). This CDR3 comprises 12 residues. The CDR3 spells CASSIVGGEAFF. CDR3 DNA sequence: TGTGCCAGTAGTATTGTGGGAGGTGAAGCTTTCTTT.

This sequence joins TRBV19 and TRBJ1-1; D is uncertain. The CDR3 runs 13 residues. Germline values: CDR1 LNHDA, CDR2 SQIVND (reference sequence). Trimming pared 3 bases from V and 5 bases from J, leaving 10 bases between. The CDR3 reads CASSISLVTEAFF. In DNA, the CDR3 is TGTGCCAGTAGTATTTCATTAGTTACTGAAGCTTTCTTT.

The chain couples TRBV25-1 to TRBJ2-5; 8 nucleotides line up with TRBD1. The CDR3 contains 14 residues. Trimming removed 2 bases from V and 5 bases from J; junction bases left unmatched: 4. Germline loops: CDR1 MGHDK, CDR2 SYGVNS. CDR3 in amino acids: CASSEPRTGETQYF. The CDR3 bases are TGTGCCAGCAGTGAACCAAGGACAGGGGAGACCCAGTACTTC.